Listed here are 29 T cell receptor beta chains from one sample, sequenced in a study of cytomegalovirus exposure and HLA in healthy donors (dated by TCRdb to 2016 to 2017). Library generation was performed with the immunoSEQ multiplex PCR assay. For the multiplex PCR, a mixture combining 60 forward primers for TCR Vbeta segments and 13 reverse primers for TCR Jbeta segments was used. The clones in this table, taken by TCRdb from immuneACCESS, are in-frame only. Not every clone is retained; where verified, under half of the shortfall comes from an unresolved V gene, and the cause of the rest is unknown. A total of around 100,000 clones appear in this sample, about 79% of them only once. The top ten hold roughly 4% of the sample. Sequencing input: PBMCs. These receptors were collected from a female donor in good health and CMV-seropositive.

The chain links TRBV2 to TRBJ1-1; unclear D gene. With 2 bases removed from V and 7 bases from J, the gap between germline ends came to 14 bases. Germline V CDR1 and CDR2: SNHLY, FYNNEI. CDR3 length equals 14 residues. CDR3 DNA: TGTGCCAGCAGTGAACAGGTGGGAGTAGGTGAAGCTTTCTTT. This encodes CASSEQVGVGEAFF.

This chain connects TRBV29-1 to TRBJ2-1; D not resolved. Looked up from germline, CDR1 is SQVTM and CDR2 is ANQGSEA. V gave up 7 bases and J gave up 0 bases, with 13 bases separating them. CDR3 length: 14 amino acids. The CDR3 is CSAPLQSSYNEQFF. CDR3 DNA: TGCAGCGCCCCCTTACAAAGCTCCTACAATGAGCAGTTCTTC.

The chain combines TRBV5-1 with TRBJ2-7; TRBD2 matches at 12 bases. Losses at the gene ends were 0 bases for V and 6 bases for J; bases not matched to a gene: 4. The CDR3 is 15 residues long. CDR1 and CDR2 from the germline V gene are SGHRS and YFSETQ. As DNA, the CDR3 is TGCGCCAGCAGCTTGGCCCCGGGACTAGCGGGCGAGCAGTACTTC. This codes for CASSLAPGLAGEQYF.

This clone was seen only a few times. This sequence joins TRBV2 and TRBJ2-1, with 10 bases matching TRBD2. CDR3 length equals 14 residues. The V gene end was trimmed by 6 bases and the J gene end by 9 bases; junction bases not matched to a gene: 8. In germline, CDR1 is SNHLY, CDR2 FYNNEI. The CDR3 spells CASRGASGRGEQFF. CDR3 coding DNA: TGTGCCAGCAGGGGGGCTAGCGGGAGAGGTGAGCAGTTCTTC.

The rearrangement links TRBV7-6 to TRBJ2-2; D might be TRBD2 (7 bases). The germline V gene encodes CDR1 SGHVS and CDR2 FNYEAQ. Trimming pared 7 bases from V and 8 bases from J, leaving 20 bases between. This CDR3 has 15 amino acids. CDR3 bases: TGTGCCAGCACCCATGGGGCGGCGGGGGCTGGGGAGCTGTTTTTT. Its protein is CASTHGAAGAGELFF.

This clone has a handful of counts. The CDR3 loop reads CASSPTWDTQYF. The CDR3 DNA follows: TGCGCCAGCAGCCCGACTTGGGATACGCAGTATTTT. This chain connects TRBV5-1 to TRBJ2-3; D uncertain. Trimming left V 4 bases short and J 6 bases short, with 9 bases between. Germline V CDR1 and CDR2: SGHRS, YFSETQ. The CDR3 is made up of 12 amino acids.

This CDR3 reads CASSLQQGARGYGYTF. The CDR3 region has the DNA TGTGCCAGCAGCTTGCAACAGGGGGCGCGGGGCTATGGCTACACCTTC. J is TRBJ1-2 and V is TRBV5-4, with 9 bases identical to TRBD1. The length of the CDR3 is 16 residues. Germline V CDR1 and CDR2: SGHNT, YYREEE (reference sequence). Germline trimming cut 1 base from V and 4 bases from J; bases unmatched to any gene: 8.

The rearrangement uses TRBV7-2 and TRBJ2-5; 8 nucleotides line up with TRBD2. This CDR3 is 15 amino acids long. The junction had 8 bases not matched to a gene; V was cut back by 5 bases and J by 3 bases. In germline, CDR1 is SGHTA, CDR2 FQGNSA. The CDR3, as DNA: TGTGCCAGCAGCCTGACCGGGACTAGAGAAGAGACCCAGTACTTC. It encodes CASSLTGTREETQYF.

This clone was found once. The chain couples TRBV7-6 to TRBJ1-1; D possibly corresponds to TRBD1 (5 bases). Trimming removed 5 bases from V and 8 bases from J, with 9 bases in between. Germline CDR1 SGHVS, CDR2 FNYEAQ. CDR3 length: 11 amino acids. For the CDR3, the DNA is TGTGCCAGCAGCACGGGGGAGGAAGCTTTCTTT. This translates into CASSTGEEAFF.

The sample holds a few counts of this clone. This chain links TRBV11-3 with TRBJ1-4, with D possibly being TRBD1 (5 bases). Trimming took off 3 bases at V and 0 bases at J, with 8 bases between the two ends. CDR1 is SGHNT, CDR2 YENEEA, per germline. The CDR3 is made up of 15 amino acids. The CDR3 DNA sequence: TGTGCCAGCAGCTTTGGGGGGGCAACTAATGAAAAACTGTTTTTT. Translated, it gives CASSFGGATNEKLFF.

This clone occurred a few times. This chain uses TRBV6-1 with TRBJ1-2; 9 bases are a match to TRBD1. J was trimmed by 6 bases and V by 6 bases; bases with no gene match: 8. CDR1 MNHNS and CDR2 SASEGT come from the germline V gene. The CDR3 contains 14 residues. In DNA, the CDR3 is TGTGCCAGCAGATCGACAGGGGGGGCGAATGGCTACACCTTC. Residues: CASRSTGGANGYTF.

The V and J genes are TRBV2 and TRBJ2-5; D ambiguous. The J call is doubtful: the DNA matches TRBJ2-7 better. The CDR3 extends over 12 amino acids. The germline gives CDR1 SNHLY, CDR2 FYNNEI. CDR3 DNA: TGTGCCAGCAGTGTGGGCAGCTACGAGCAGTACTTC. It specifies CASSVGSYEQYF.

The V and J genes are TRBV5-1 and TRBJ1-3; 7 bases are a match to TRBD1. Trimming removed 4 bases from V and 2 bases from J; junction bases left unmatched: 3. Germline CDR1 and CDR2: SGHRS and YFSETQ. There are 14 residues in the CDR3. The DNA of the CDR3 is TGCGCCAGCAGCATGGGGACAGCTGGAAACACCATATATTTT. Translation: CASSMGTAGNTIYF. Complete variable domain (other parts from reference TRBV5-1 and TRBJ1-3): KAGVTQTPRYLIKTRGQQVTLSCSPISGHRSVSWYQQTPGQGLQFLFEYFSETQRNKGNFPGRFSGRQFSNSRSEMNVSTLELGDSALYLCASSMGTAGNTIYFGEGSWLTVV.

The gene calls are TRBV28 and TRBJ1-2; 7 positions match TRBD1. J gave up 2 bases and V 8 bases, and 5 bases lay outside the gene matches. The CDR3 runs 13 residues. Germline lookup yields CDR1 MDHEN and CDR2 SYDVKM. The chain's CDR3 is CASGWGQNYGYTF. CDR3 coding DNA: TGTGCCAGCGGTTGGGGACAGAACTATGGCTACACCTTC.

This rearrangement joins TRBV19 to TRBJ1-2, with 9 bases that match TRBD1. Germline V gene lookup returns CDR1 LNHDA and CDR2 SQIVND (reference sequence). Unmatched junction bases numbered 6, after V lost 6 bases and J lost 4 bases. The CDR3 contains 14 residues. The CDR3 DNA sequence: TGTGCCAGTAGAACAACAGGGGGCACCTATGGCTACACCTTC. Translation gives CASRTTGGTYGYTF.

The gene calls are TRBV18 and TRBJ2-4; 7 bases fit TRBD2. Trimming took 2 bases from V and 2 from J; bases not matched to a gene: 6. The CDR3 extends over 16 amino acids. Germline CDR1 KGHSH, CDR2 LQKENI. In nucleotides, the CDR3 is TGTGCCAGCTCACCAGTAACAGCGGGGACCAAAAACATTCAGTACTTC. Its translation is CASSPVTAGTKNIQYF.

The chain joins TRBV5-1 to TRBJ1-6, with D unresolved. V dropped 0 bases and J dropped 0 bases, with 10 bases sitting between them. Germline CDR1 and CDR2: SGHRS and YFSETQ. CDR3 size: 17 residues. CDR3 amino acids: CASSLDSLSSYNSPLHF. The CDR3 coding sequence is TGCGCCAGCAGCTTGGACAGCCTGAGCTCCTATAATTCACCCCTCCACTTT.

V is TRBV30 and J is TRBJ1-2; 7 bases line up with TRBD1. The trim removed 0 bases at V and 1 base at J, leaving 5 bases unmatched. The germline V gene has CDR1 GTSNPN and CDR2 SVGIG (reference sequence). There are 15 residues in the CDR3. This chain's CDR3 is CAWSVTGVGNYGYTF. CDR3 nucleotide sequence: TGTGCCTGGAGTGTAACAGGGGTGGGTAACTATGGCTACACCTTC.

The chain has TRBV5-4 and TRBJ1-1, with TRBD1 as a possible D gene (5 bases). CDR1 and CDR2 from the germline V gene are SGHNT and YYREEE (reference sequence). The length of the CDR3 is 14 residues. Trimming took off 4 bases at V and 5 bases at J, with 15 bases between the two ends. CDR3 in DNA: TGTGCCAGCAGCAAAACACAGGCAGGAACTGAAGCTTTCTTT. Translation gives CASSKTQAGTEAFF.

The chain is built from TRBV5-1 and TRBJ2-5, with D maybe TRBD1 (7 bases). The DNA end lines up better with TRBJ2-7; the J call may be wrong. This CDR3 comprises 15 residues. Germline values: CDR1 SGHRS, CDR2 YFSETQ. CDR3 nucleotide sequence: TGCGCCAGCAGCTTGTGGTGGGGCAGGGGGGACGAGCAGTACTTC. Its translation: CASSLWWGRGDEQYF.

The CDR3 loop is CASSPVGRGVYNEQFF. The CDR3 DNA reads TGTGCCAGCAGTCCCGTCGGGAGGGGGGTCTACAATGAGCAGTTCTTC. The rearrangement uses TRBV25-1 and TRBJ2-1; 8 positions agree with TRBD2. V dropped 5 bases and J dropped 3; count of bases not matched to a gene: 9. CDR3 length: 16 residues. Per the germline V gene, CDR1 is MGHDK and CDR2 is SYGVNS.

The J gene is TRBJ2-3, the V gene TRBV10-1; D gene unclear. The CDR3 consists of 16 residues. V was shortened by 1 base and J by 0 bases, with 11 bases between the two germline ends. Germline values: CDR1 WNHNN, CDR2 SYGVQD (reference sequence). CDR3 region: CASSEFGLLSTDTQYF. In DNA form, the CDR3 reads TGCGCCAGCAGTGAGTTCGGTCTCCTCAGCACAGATACGCAGTATTTT.

The chain uses TRBV5-1 and TRBJ1-2; no clear D. Germline-derived CDR1 and CDR2 are SGHRS and YFSETQ. The CDR3 consists of 15 residues. With 4 bases removed from V and 0 bases from J, the gap between germline ends came to 13 bases. The DNA for the CDR3 is TGCGCCAGCAGCCCCCGAGTGGGCCCTAACTATGGCTACACCTTC. Translated, it gives CASSPRVGPNYGYTF.

This clone is a singleton in its sample. This chain connects TRBV7-6 to TRBJ1-1, with 7 nucleotides matching TRBD1. CDR3 length: 15 amino acids. J was trimmed by 1 base and V by 5 bases; bases with no gene match: 7. Germline V gene sequence: CDR1 SGHVS, CDR2 FNYEAQ. The CDR3 spells CASSIRDSSNTEAFF. The CDR3 DNA is TGTGCCAGCAGCATCCGGGACAGCTCGAACACTGAAGCTTTCTTT.

With respect to this clone: The sample has other DNA sequences that encode this CDR3 too. V usage is TRBV7-2 and J usage is TRBJ2-3, with TRBD2 matching 14 bases. Germline V gene sequence: CDR1 SGHTA, CDR2 FQGNSA. The junction had 3 bases not matched to a gene; V was cut back by 6 bases and J by 1 base. CDR3 length equals 16 residues. The CDR3 loop reads CASSLGLAGGTDTQYF. Here the CDR3 DNA reads TGTGCCAGCAGTCTGGGACTAGCGGGGGGCACAGATACGCAGTATTTT.

A few counts support this clone. The chain combines TRBV10-3 with TRBJ1-4; 9 nucleotides agree with TRBD1. J lost 8 bases, V lost 7 bases, and 8 bases had no gene match. The CDR3 extends over 14 amino acids. Germline CDR1 is ENHRY and CDR2 is SYGVKD. CDR3 coding DNA: TGTGCCATCACCAAGGACAGGGGAAGCGAAAAACTGTTTTTT. It specifies CAITKDRGSEKLFF.

The chain couples TRBV7-9 to TRBJ2-5; 8 bases line up with TRBD2. Germline CDR1 and CDR2: SEHNR and FQNEAQ (reference sequence). The CDR3 covers 12 residues. The DNA of the CDR3 is TGTTCCGGGGGGGCCAACCAAGAGACCCAGTACTTC. This sequence encodes CSGGANQETQYF.

The chain links TRBV6-1 to TRBJ2-7, with D possibly matching TRBD1 (5 bases). CDR1 and CDR2 from the germline V gene are MNHNS and SASEGT. V lost 5 bases, J lost 3 bases, and 17 bases lay in between. The CDR3 is made up of 15 amino acids. The CDR3 DNA reads as TGTGCCAGCAGTCCTTTTGGGGCGCAACTCTACGAGCAGTACTTC. This gives the protein CASSPFGAQLYEQYF.

The DNA of the CDR3 is TGTGCCAGTAGTGTACAGCTTAACTATGGCTACACCTTC. As protein: CASSVQLNYGYTF. The chain links TRBV19 to TRBJ1-2, with D unclear. The CDR3 loop spans 13 amino acids. Germline V gene data show CDR1 as LNHDA and CDR2 as SQIVND (reference sequence). Trimming removed 5 bases at V and 1 base at J, with 8 bases between.